Each of the 19 T cell receptor beta chains below was sequenced from the same sample in a study of blood T cells in healthy people across ages (dated by TCRdb to between 2015 and 2017). The method behind the library was 5' RACE. This sample was sequenced with an Illumina HiSeq 2500. The second PCR ran for about 7 to 11 cycles and used a J-beta primer mix along with a sample-barcoded 5' primer. TCRdb took the public reads, trimmed them with fastp at Q25, ran MiXCR for clone calling and kept in-frame beta chains. Each entry is one CDR3 protein sequence, shown with its most common DNA and genes. A total of around 800,000 distinct CDR3 sequences appear in this sample, about 53% of them only once. Around 40% of the sample belongs to the ten largest clones. The sequencing input was blood. These receptors originate from a man older than 75 in good health.

The chain links TRBV20-1 to TRBJ1-1; a weak D match, TRBD1 (5 bases). This CDR3 comprises 12 residues. V was shortened by 1 base and J by 8 bases, with 11 bases between the two germline ends. From germline, CDR1 is DFQATT and CDR2 SNEGSKA (reference sequence). In DNA form, the CDR3 reads TGCAGTGCTAGAGTGGGGGTCGGGGAAGCTTTCTTT. It translates to CSARVGVGEAFF.

V is TRBV2 and J is TRBJ2-5; 7 positions match TRBD1. Germline V gene sequence: CDR1 SNHLY, CDR2 FYNNEI. The CDR3 runs 15 residues. V was clipped by 2 bases and J by 1 base; unmatched bases: 4. CDR3 region: CASSETPGGQETQYF. CDR3 DNA: TGTGCCAGCAGTGAAACCCCAGGGGGCCAAGAGACCCAGTACTTC.

This clonotype was detected a few times. The chain joins TRBV15 to TRBJ2-4; possibly TRBD2 for D (7 bases). The CDR3 is made up of 16 amino acids. Germline CDR1 reads LNHNV; CDR2 reads YYDKDF (reference sequence). V gave up 6 bases and J gave up 9 bases, with 24 bases separating them. Here the CDR3 DNA reads TGTGCCACCAGTTATACTCGGGGGGCGGGGGCTGGCATTCAGTACTTC. The encoded protein is CATSYTRGAGAGIQYF.

The V call is TRBV5-1, the J call TRBJ2-4; TRBD2 is a possible D gene (5 bases). V lost 5 bases to trimming and J lost 13 bases, with 22 bases between them. This CDR3 region has 14 residues. Germline lookup yields CDR1 SGHRS and CDR2 YFSETQ. CDR3 coding DNA: TGCGCCAGCAGGGCTAGCCCATCCTACAATGAGCAGTACTTC. This codes for CASRASPSYNEQYF.

V usage is TRBV6-5 and J usage is TRBJ2-7; tentatively, D is TRBD1 or TRBD2 (5 bases each). Germline lookup yields CDR1 MNHEY and CDR2 SVGAGI. Trimming stripped 1 base from V and 3 bases from J, with 16 bases between. The CDR3 has 16 residues. This CDR3 reads CASSYYSGRGHYEQYF. The CDR3 DNA follows: TGTGCCAGCAGTTACTACTCCGGACGGGGCCACTACGAGCAGTACTTC.

This clonotype is a singleton in its sample. The rearrangement uses TRBV6-5 and TRBJ1-2; no reliable D call. The CDR3 runs 13 residues. Germline CDR1 MNHEY, CDR2 SVGAGI. The V gene lost 6 bases and the J gene lost 2 bases, with 10 bases spanning the gap. CDR3 DNA: TGTGCCAGCAGCCTACAGAAAAACTATGGCTACACCTTC. This codes for CASSLQKNYGYTF.

This clonotype was counted only a few times. This rearrangement joins TRBV29-1 to TRBJ2-1; 10 bases are a match to TRBD2. CDR1 and CDR2 from the germline V gene are SQVTM and ANQGSEA. J gave up 0 bases and V 6 bases, and 8 bases lay outside the gene matches. The CDR3 is made up of 16 amino acids. CDR3 coding DNA: TGCAGCGTAAATAGCGGGAGGCCGAGCTCCTACAATGAGCAGTTCTTC. It yields the protein CSVNSGRPSSYNEQFF.

This clonotype has a handful of counts. The chain joins TRBV7-2 to TRBJ2-7; 9 bases align to TRBD2. The CDR3 runs 15 residues. The germline V gene encodes CDR1 SGHTA and CDR2 FQGNSA. Germline trimming cut 5 bases from V and 3 bases from J; bases unmatched to any gene: 8. CDR3 in amino acids: CASSNRLSGSYEQYF. In DNA form, the CDR3 reads TGTGCCAGCAGCAACAGGCTTAGCGGGAGCTACGAGCAGTACTTC.

CDR3 DNA: TGCAGTGCTAGGACACCGCTGAAGATGAACACTGAAGCTTTCTTT. This translates into CSARTPLKMNTEAFF. The rearrangement joins TRBV20-1 to TRBJ1-1, with no clear D. There are 15 residues in the CDR3. V lost 3 bases, J lost 0 bases, and 14 bases lay in between. Germline CDR1 is DFQATT and CDR2 is SNEGSKA (reference sequence).

The genes are TRBV5-1 and TRBJ2-4; D call uncertain. The better agreement between TRBJ2-7 and the DNA end casts doubt on the J call. Germline V CDR1 and CDR2: SGHRS, YFSETQ. The CDR3 runs 13 residues. The CDR3 here is CASSSDGLYEQYF. CDR3 DNA sequence: TGCGCCAGCAGCTCAGATGGGTTGTACGAGCAGTACTTC.

This clonotype was detected only once. The rearrangement uses TRBV20-1 and TRBJ2-2; the D gene is possibly TRBD2 (6 bases). The CDR3 covers 15 residues. Between the trimmed V and J ends, which lost 2 bases and 0 bases, there was a span of 10 bases. CDR1 and CDR2 (germline): DFQATT, SNEGSKA (reference sequence). The CDR3 is CSARKAGTNTGELFF. CDR3 nucleotide sequence: TGCAGTGCTAGAAAGGCGGGAACGAACACCGGGGAGCTGTTTTTT.

The rearrangement links TRBV20-1 to TRBJ2-7, with 9 bases that match TRBD2. The germline CDR1 and CDR2 sequences are DFQATT and SNEGSKA (reference sequence). This CDR3 region has 12 residues. CDR3 in amino acids: CSGTSLPYEQYF. CDR3 sequence (DNA): TGCAGCGGGACTAGCCTCCCCTACGAGCAGTACTTC.

The rearrangement links TRBV29-1 to TRBJ2-5; D unresolved. V lost 3 bases and J lost 5, with 10 bases in between. The CDR3 is 12 residues long. Germline-derived CDR1 and CDR2 are SQVTM and ANQGSEA. The DNA for the CDR3 is TGCAGCGTTGAGGCGAACGGGGAGACCCAGTACTTC. It specifies CSVEANGETQYF.

This chain links TRBV11-2 with TRBJ2-3, with D possibly matching TRBD1 (6 bases). Germline CDR1 reads SGHAT; CDR2 reads FQNNGV. This CDR3 contains 14 residues. V lost 3 bases to trimming and J lost 14 bases, with 21 bases between them. The CDR3 spells CASSLVQGHRYAYF. CDR3 sequence (DNA): TGTGCCAGCAGCTTGGTACAGGGCCACAGATACGCGTATTTT. The whole variable domain, remainder taken from reference TRBV11-2 and TRBJ2-3, is EAGVAQSPRYKIIEKRQSVAFWCNPISGHATLYWYQQILGQGPKLLIQFQNNGVVDDSQLPKDRFSAERLKGVDSTLKIQPAKLEDSAVYLCASSLVQGHRYAYFGPGTRLTVL.

The chain recombines TRBV20-1 with TRBJ1-1; possibly TRBD1 for D (5 bases). From germline, CDR1 is DFQATT and CDR2 SNEGSKA (reference sequence). The CDR3 extends over 14 amino acids. Trimming left V 2 bases short and J 2 bases short, with 12 bases between. CDR3 in DNA: TGCAGTGCTAGATACGGGACGGCTAACACTGAAGCTTTCTTT. Translating it yields CSARYGTANTEAFF.

In this sample, this clonotype turned up a few times. The V and J genes are TRBV12-3 or TRBV12-4 and TRBJ1-2, with D perhaps TRBD1 (6 bases). The germline V and J ends were trimmed by 4 bases and 8 bases, with 14 bases remaining between them. CDR3 length: 13 amino acids. The CDR3 is CASSSSGARGYTF. The DNA for the CDR3 is TGTGCCAGCAGTTCCTCGGGGGCCCGGGGCTACACCTTC.

This clonotype was observed a few times. J is TRBJ1-1 and V is TRBV29-1, with D possibly matching TRBD1 (6 bases). This CDR3 comprises 12 residues. Germline assignment: CDR1 SQVTM and CDR2 ANQGSEA. V was shortened by 5 bases and J by 1 base, with 8 bases between the two germline ends. CDR3 sequence reads: CSVTGWNTEAFF. As DNA, the CDR3 is TGCAGCGTTACAGGGTGGAACACTGAAGCTTTCTTT.

This clonotype was seen just once. The chain is built from TRBV24-1 and TRBJ2-6; a weak D match, TRBD2 (6 bases). CDR3 length: 12 amino acids. The germline CDR1 and CDR2 sequences are KGHDR and SFDVKD. Deletions cut 3 bases from V and 10 bases from J, with 6 bases between. The CDR3 protein is CATSDGGNVLTF. DNA for the CDR3: TGTGCCACCAGTGATGGGGGGAACGTCCTGACTTTC.

This clonotype was observed a handful of times. V usage is TRBV5-1 and J usage is TRBJ2-7, with 7 bases aligning to TRBD1. Germline V gives CDR1 SGHRS, CDR2 YFSETQ. The CDR3 has 14 residues. V was pared by 4 bases and J by 1 base, with 5 bases of the junction left unmatched. The CDR3 DNA follows: TGCGCCAGCAGCACAGGACAGGCTTCCTACGAGCAGTACTTC. It encodes CASSTGQASYEQYF.